This TCR beta chain originates from a study of T cell responses to AZD1222 COVID-19 vaccine. The study, taken as a whole, reports: Researchers took repertoire samples only after the peak T cell response had come.

Notes on this clone: Its antigen remains unidentified.

Generated by immunoSEQ multiplex PCR, the TCRdb table keeps only in-frame clones and is missing some. The sample contains about 170,000 clones, 90% of which appear only once. V lost 10 bases to trimming and J lost 7 bases, with 14 bases between them. The CDR3 has 13 amino acids. Germline CDR1 reads LGHDT; CDR2 reads YNNKEL (reference sequence). The chain uses TRBV3-1 (or the pseudogene TRBV3-2) and TRBJ1-6; D remains ambiguous. The sequences come from peripheral blood, collected on day 0 of AZD1222 vaccination. The source is an adult in good health. The CDR3 region has the DNA TGTGCCACCGATCCCGGGCCCAATTCACCCCTCCACTTT. It yields the protein CATDPGPNSPLHF.